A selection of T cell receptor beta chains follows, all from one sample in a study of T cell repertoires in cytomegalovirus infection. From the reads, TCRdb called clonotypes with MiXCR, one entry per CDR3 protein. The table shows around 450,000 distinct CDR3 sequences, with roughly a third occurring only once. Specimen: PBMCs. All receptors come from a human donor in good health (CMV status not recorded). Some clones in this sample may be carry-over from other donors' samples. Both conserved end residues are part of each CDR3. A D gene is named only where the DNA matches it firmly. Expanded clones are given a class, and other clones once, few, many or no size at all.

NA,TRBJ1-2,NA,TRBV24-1,TGTGCCACCAGTGATTTGTGGGGTGCTGTCTACACCTTC,CATSDLWGAVYTF
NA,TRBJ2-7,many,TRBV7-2,TGTGCCAGCAGCTTGGGGGCTACGGGGCAGTACTTC,CASSLGATGQYF
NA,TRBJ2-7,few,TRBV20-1,TGCAGTGCTAGAGATACGTGGACGGGACCCTACGAGCAGTACTTC,CSARDTWTGPYEQYF
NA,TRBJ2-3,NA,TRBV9,TGTGCCAGCAGCGTAAGGCCCACCTCGAGACAGGATACGCAGTATTTT,CASSVRPTSRQDTQYF
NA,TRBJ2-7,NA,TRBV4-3,TGCGCCAGCAGCCAATTACAGGGAAGCTCCTACGAGCAGTACTTC,CASSQLQGSSYEQYF
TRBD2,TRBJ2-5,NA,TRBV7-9,TGTGCCAGCAGCCGACTAGCGGGGGAGCCCGACCCAGAGACCCAGTACTTC,CASSRLAGEPDPETQYF
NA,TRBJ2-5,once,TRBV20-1,TGCAGTGCTAGAGAGAGGGGTAGGGGGAAATCGGAGACCCAGTACTTC,CSARERGRGKSETQYF
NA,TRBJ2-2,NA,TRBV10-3,TGTGCCATCAGTGATACGTGGGAACGAGCCGGGGAGCTGTTTTTT,CAISDTWERAGELFF
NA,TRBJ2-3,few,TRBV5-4,TGTGCCAGCAGGGAACCCAATGAAGATACGCAGTATTTT,CASREPNEDTQYF
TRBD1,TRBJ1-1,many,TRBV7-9,TGTGCCAGCAGCTTAGGACAGGGCTCTGAAGCTTTCTTT,CASSLGQGSEAFF
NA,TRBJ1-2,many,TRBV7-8,TGTGCCAGCAGCTTAGTTCGGACAGATGATGGCTACACCTTC,CASSLVRTDDGYTF
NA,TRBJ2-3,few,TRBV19,TGTGCCAGTAAGGACAGTAGCACAGATACGCAGTATTTT,CASKDSSTDTQYF
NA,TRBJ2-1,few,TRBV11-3,TGTGCCAGCAGCACCACAGGGCGTGGGGACAATGAGCAGTTCTTC,CASSTTGRGDNEQFF
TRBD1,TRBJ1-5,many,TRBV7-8,TGTGCCAGCAGCCCCCGCCGGGACAGGGGCTTAAGTCAGCCCCAGCATTTT,CASSPRRDRGLSQPQHF
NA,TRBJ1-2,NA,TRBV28,TGTGCCAGCAGTTCCTCTGTCCGGGGCTACACCTTC,CASSSSVRGYTF
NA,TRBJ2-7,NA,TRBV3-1,TGTGCCAGCAGCCATTCCCCCCCGGACCCCTACGAGCAGTACTTC,CASSHSPPDPYEQYF
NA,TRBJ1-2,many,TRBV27,TGTGCCAGCAGTTTACAAGGAGCGAACTATGGCTACACCTTC,CASSLQGANYGYTF
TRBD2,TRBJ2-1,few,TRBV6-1,TGTGCCAGCAGTGACCGACTAGCGGGGGGAGGGCAGTTCTTC,CASSDRLAGGGQFF
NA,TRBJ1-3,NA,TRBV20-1,TGCAGTGCAAAACGGCTGCTTTCCCGGACCATATATTTT,CSAKRLLSRTIYF
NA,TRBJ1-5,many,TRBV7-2,TGTGCCAGCAGCTTAGACCCCATTCAGCCCCAGCATTTT,CASSLDPIQPQHF
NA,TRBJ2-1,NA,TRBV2,TGTGCCAGCAGTGAAGCGCGGGACAGAAGGTACAATGAGCAGTTCTTC,CASSEARDRRYNEQFF
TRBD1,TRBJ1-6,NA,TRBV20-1,TGCAGTGCTAGTACAGGGGTACCTAATTCACCCCTCCACTTT,CSASTGVPNSPLHF
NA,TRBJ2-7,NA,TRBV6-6,TGTGCCAGCACCCTGTCGCCCGTTTACGAGCAGTACTTC,CASTLSPVYEQYF
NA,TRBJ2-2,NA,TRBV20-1,TGCAGTGCTAGAGAAAATCCCGGGGAGCTGTTTTTT,CSARENPGELFF
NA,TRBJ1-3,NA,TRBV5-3,TGTGCCAGCAGCGGGGACTCAACCGGCGGAGGAAACACCATATATTTT,CASSGDSTGGGNTIYF
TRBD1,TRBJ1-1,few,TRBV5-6,TGTGCCAGCACCCTGGCGCGGGGACAGGGTGGGACTGAAGCTTTCTTT,CASTLARGQGGTEAFF
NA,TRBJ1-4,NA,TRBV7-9,TGTGCCAGCAGCTTCGGGGAGTATCAGGAAAAACTGTTTTTT,CASSFGEYQEKLFF
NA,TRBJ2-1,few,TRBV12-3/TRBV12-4,TGTGCCAGCAGTCAAGTTTGGACTACGGAACTCAATGAGCAGTTCTTC,CASSQVWTTELNEQFF
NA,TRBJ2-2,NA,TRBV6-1,TGTGCCAGCACGGCAGGGACATCGAACGGGGAGCTGTTTTTT,CASTAGTSNGELFF
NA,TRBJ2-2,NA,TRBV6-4,TGTGCCAGTAAACTAGCTGGGACGACCGGGGAGCTGTTTTTT,CASKLAGTTGELFF
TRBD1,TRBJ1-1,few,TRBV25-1,TGTGCCAGCGCGACAGGGGGCACTGAAGCTTTCTTT,CASATGGTEAFF
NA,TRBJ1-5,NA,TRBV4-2,TGTGCCAGCAGCCCCCGGGTGGGGGGTAGCAATCCGCCCCAGCATTTT,CASSPRVGGSNPPQHF
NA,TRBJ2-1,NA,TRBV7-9,TGTGCCAGCAGCTTAGCGGGCGGGGTGCACTCCTACAATGAGCAGTTCTTC,CASSLAGGVHSYNEQFF
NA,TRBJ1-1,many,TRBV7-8,TGTGCCAGCAGCCGGGGGGGGGGCGCGTTCAAGAACACTGAAGCTTTCTTT,CASSRGGGAFKNTEAFF
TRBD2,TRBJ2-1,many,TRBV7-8,TGTGCCAGCAGCCCAAGCGGGGTTAGCTACAATGAGCAGTTCTTC,CASSPSGVSYNEQFF
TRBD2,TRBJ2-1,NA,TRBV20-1,TGCAGTGCTCTTAGCGGGGGGGCCGGAAATGAGCAGTTCTTC,CSALSGGAGNEQFF
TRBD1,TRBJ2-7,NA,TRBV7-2,TGTTCCATCAGCTCTCGGACAGGGTACGATCAGTACTTC,CSISSRTGYDQYF